This T cell receptor beta chain emerged from a study of T-cell reconstitution after alpha-beta-depleted transplantation in children. Using unique molecular identifiers, the investigators prepared the TCRbeta library. A single record per CDR3 protein comes from TCRdb applying MiXCR to the PCR reads. The sample yields some 390,000 distinct CDR3 sequences, 20% seen once. V was clipped by 5 bases and J by 3 bases, with 17 bases between them. This CDR3 is built from 16 residues. Germline CDR1 reads MNHEY; CDR2 reads SVGEGT. The sample holds one count of this clonotype. The material sequenced was PBMCs from the stem cell graft donor, taken from the stem cell graft. This chain uses TRBV6-2 or TRBV6-3 with TRBJ1-5, with D hard to call. The source of this sequence is a human donor who donated a stem cell graft to a child with acute myeloid leukemia. CDR3 sequence: CASSAGKTRNNQPQHF. The CDR3 DNA reads TGTGCCAGCAGTGCCGGAAAAACACGGAACAATCAGCCCCAGCATTTT.